This T cell receptor (beta chain) was sequenced for a study of T cell responses to AZD1222 COVID-19 vaccine. Data came from immunoSEQ multiplex PCR; TCRdb stores just in-frame clones and leaves some out. The profile shows approximately 130,000 clones, roughly nine tenths of them singletons. Germline V CDR1 and CDR2: SGDLS, YYNGEE. J gave up 0 bases and V 5 bases, and 14 bases lay outside the gene matches. The CDR3 runs to 19 residues. The sequence came from an adult who received the AZD1222 COVID-19 vaccine. The J gene is TRBJ2-6, the V gene TRBV9; 7 positions match TRBD1. Sequencing was performed on peripheral blood, taken 28 days after the second AZD1222 dose. The CDR3 region is CASSIAQKGAASGANVLTF. The CDR3 coding sequence is TGTGCCAGCAGTATAGCCCAAAAGGGGGCGGCCTCTGGGGCCAACGTCCTGACTTTC.